This T cell receptor (beta chain) appears in the sequencing data of a study of post-analysis software for immune sequencing data. Points from the study as a whole: The study found TRBV5-6, TRBV5-1 and TRBV20-1 among five TRBV segments more frequent in patients than controls. Normalized Chao1 diversity was significantly reduced in patients versus controls.

TCR beta cDNA libraries had unique molecular identifiers. MiXCR, applied by TCRdb to the PCR reads, yields one record per CDR3 protein. The sample yields about 770,000 distinct CDR3 sequences, roughly 50% seen once. The trim removed 0 bases at V and 2 bases at J, leaving 6 bases unmatched. Germline-derived CDR1 and CDR2 are MGHRA and YSYEKL. This CDR3 is built from 17 residues. Of note for this clonotype: Its antigen remains unidentified.

The sample consisted of blood. The receptor's source is a girl aged 10 to 17 with multiple sclerosis. The chain couples TRBV4-1 to TRBJ2-7; 11 bases fit TRBD2. DNA for the CDR3: TGCGCCAGCAGCCAAGATCCAACTAGCGGGAGCCCCTACGAGCAGTACTTC. Translated: CASSQDPTSGSPYEQYF.